These 23 T cell receptor beta chains came from one sample sequenced in a study of blood T cells in healthy people across ages. A sample-barcoded 5' primer and a J-beta primer mix were used in a second PCR of roughly 7 to 11 cycles. TCRdb redid the calling of the 5' RACE reads with MiXCR, one entry per CDR3 protein. The sample has approximately 800,000 distinct CDR3 sequences, 55% to 65% seen once; the top ten hold approximately 30%. Specimen: blood. These receptors were collected from a man aged 30-40 years in good health.

The chain uses TRBV20-1 and TRBJ2-7, with D unresolved. With 5 bases removed from V and 6 bases from J, the gap between germline ends came to 11 bases. Germline V gene sequence: CDR1 DFQATT, CDR2 SNEGSKA (reference sequence). The CDR3 contains 11 residues. The CDR3 here is CSAPSAIEQYF. The DNA of the CDR3 is TGCAGTGCTCCCTCGGCGATCGAGCAGTACTTC.

V and J are TRBV27 and TRBJ2-4; no reliable D call. Germline values: CDR1 MNHEY, CDR2 SMNVEV (reference sequence). This CDR3 comprises 12 residues. Trimming removed 11 bases from V and 13 bases from J, with 21 bases in between. CDR3 in amino acids: CASQGNSREQYF. In nucleotides, the CDR3 is TGTGCCTCCCAAGGCAATTCTCGTGAGCAGTACTTC.

The chain joins TRBV20-1 to TRBJ2-3; 11 nucleotides agree with TRBD1. Germline CDR1 reads DFQATT; CDR2 reads SNEGSKA (reference sequence). The CDR3 contains 17 residues. Trimming at V came to 6 bases and at J to 0 bases, leaving 11 bases not matched to a gene. The chain's CDR3 is CSATGQGATFSTDTQYF. For the CDR3, the DNA is TGCAGTGCCACCGGACAGGGGGCAACATTTAGCACAGATACGCAGTATTTT.

This clonotype has a single count. The V call is TRBV5-1, the J call TRBJ1-2; D remains ambiguous. CDR3 length: 15 amino acids. V lost 0 bases and J 0 bases, leaving 9 bases between the germline ends. Germline loops: CDR1 SGHRS, CDR2 YFSETQ. The CDR3 protein is CASSLAASANYGYTF. CDR3 sequence (DNA): TGCGCCAGCAGCTTGGCGGCATCAGCTAACTATGGCTACACCTTC.

The V and J genes are TRBV20-1 and TRBJ2-1; D perhaps matches TRBD1 (5 bases). The CDR3 runs 14 residues. CDR1 DFQATT and CDR2 SNEGSKA come from the germline V gene (reference sequence). V was clipped by 0 bases and J by 6 bases, with 12 bases between them. In nucleotides, the CDR3 is TGCAGTGCTAGAGATTGGTACAGGCCCAATGAGCAGTTCTTC. Translating it yields CSARDWYRPNEQFF.

This chain uses TRBV12-3 or TRBV12-4 with TRBJ2-1; possible D gene TRBD2, 5 bases. Trimming cost V 3 bases and J 9 bases, with 9 bases left between them. The CDR3 is made up of 12 amino acids. Written as DNA, the CDR3 is TGTGCCAGCAGTTTCCGGAGGATTGAGCAGTTCTTC. Its translation is CASSFRRIEQFF.

A single count supports this clonotype. The chain is built from TRBV6-4 and TRBJ2-1; D tentatively reads TRBD1 or TRBD2 (5 bases each). The CDR3 has 16 residues. Germline V CDR1 and CDR2: MRHNA, SNTAGT. Deletions cut 5 bases from V and 8 bases from J, with 22 bases between. CDR3 nucleotide sequence: TGTGCCAGCAGTCGGGCCTTAGGGGCAAGAGGGGATGAGCAGTTCTTC. Encoded protein: CASSRALGARGDEQFF.

This clonotype was recorded many times. A read error may be the cause here, since a much bigger clone is one base away. The J gene is TRBJ2-5, the V gene TRBV6-4; 7 bases are shared with TRBD2. There are 14 residues in the CDR3. The germline CDR1 and CDR2 sequences are MRHNA and SNTAGT. V lost 3 bases, J lost 11 bases, and 12 bases stayed unmatched. The CDR3 sequence is CASSESGEANEQYF. CDR3 DNA: TGTGCCAGCAGTGAGAGCGGGGAGGCCAATGAGCAGTACTTC.

The chain combines TRBV27 with TRBJ1-5, with no clear D. The V and J ends lost 6 bases and 2 bases respectively, with 11 bases between them. Per the germline V gene, CDR1 is MNHEY and CDR2 is SMNVEV (reference sequence). The CDR3 runs to 14 residues. The CDR3 nucleotides are TGTGCCAGCAGCCCCCAGTACGGCAATCAGCCCCAGCATTTT. This gives the protein CASSPQYGNQPQHF.

This chain joins TRBV6-5 and TRBJ1-2; 7 bases map to TRBD1. V lost 5 bases to trimming and J lost 1 base; unmatched junction nucleotides: 10. Germline V gene sequence: CDR1 MNHEY, CDR2 SVGAGI. The CDR3 spans 16 residues. CDR3 bases: TGTGCCAGCAGTCTCGCCACAGGGGCGTATAACTATGGCTACACCTTC. Protein product: CASSLATGAYNYGYTF.

J is TRBJ1-2 and V is TRBV7-9, with TRBD1 matching over 8 bases. Losses at the gene ends were 4 bases for V and 8 bases for J; bases not matched to a gene: 12. The germline gives CDR1 SEHNR, CDR2 FQNEAQ (reference sequence). The CDR3 sequence is 15 residues long. The CDR3 sequence is CASSSTTTGDLGYTF. The CDR3 bases are TGTGCCAGCAGCTCCACGACGACAGGGGACCTCGGCTACACCTTC.

The genes are TRBV10-2 and TRBJ2-4; 11 bases line up with TRBD2. Judging by the DNA end, TRBJ2-7 fits better; the J call may be wrong. The CDR3 contains 13 residues. Looked up from germline, CDR1 is WSHSY and CDR2 is SAAADI. Here the CDR3 reads CASRTSGGYEQYF. CDR3 nucleotide sequence: TGCGCCAGCAGAACTAGCGGGGGTTACGAGCAGTACTTC.

The chain joins TRBV29-1 to TRBJ2-3; D may be TRBD1 (5 bases). Germline CDR1 is SQVTM and CDR2 is ANQGSEA. V gave up 6 bases and J gave up 6 bases, with 16 bases separating them. This CDR3 has 13 amino acids. DNA of the CDR3: TGCAGCGTCACAGGATACCTACTGGATACGCAGTATTTT. It translates to CSVTGYLLDTQYF.

This chain connects TRBV28 to TRBJ2-7; the match to TRBD1 covers 9 bases. CDR3 size: 16 residues. Germline values: CDR1 MDHEN, CDR2 SYDVKM. V shed 3 bases and J 0 bases; nucleotides not matched to a gene: 6. In DNA, the CDR3 is TGTGCCAGCAGTTTTCCCGGGACAGGGAACTCCTACGAGCAGTACTTC. It codes for CASSFPGTGNSYEQYF.

The V call is TRBV20-1, the J call TRBJ2-7; weak D call: TRBD2 (6 bases). This CDR3 region has 15 residues. Germline V gives CDR1 DFQATT, CDR2 SNEGSKA (reference sequence). Trimming left V 6 bases short and J 9 bases short, with 27 bases between. The CDR3 coding sequence is TGCAGTGCGGCCACAGCCCGCGGGAAGTATTTGGGGCAGTACTTC. Translated: CSAATARGKYLGQYF.

The DNA of the CDR3 is TGTGCCAGCAGTCCCGGAGACAGTTGGGGCAAAAACATTCAGTACTTC. Its protein is CASSPGDSWGKNIQYF. V gene TRBV12-3 or TRBV12-4 combines with J gene TRBJ2-4, with a possible D match to TRBD1 (5 bases). This CDR3 comprises 16 residues. V was pared by 5 bases and J by 3 bases, with 17 bases between.

The genes are TRBV6-2 or TRBV6-3 and TRBJ1-5; D gene uncertain. Trimming removed 3 bases at V and 3 bases at J, with 9 bases between. CDR3 size: 14 residues. The germline V gene has CDR1 MNHEY and CDR2 SVGEGT. CDR3 residues: CASSYPQDNQPQHF. CDR3 nucleotide sequence: TGTGCCAGCAGTTATCCGCAGGACAATCAGCCCCAGCATTTT.

The gene calls are TRBV28 and TRBJ1-4; 11 bases match TRBD1. The CDR3 length is 14 residues. Germline trimming cut 10 bases from V and 7 bases from J; bases unmatched to any gene: 8. From germline, CDR1 is MDHEN and CDR2 SYDVKM. CDR3 sequence: CATHRDRGIEKLFF. CDR3 bases: TGTGCCACCCACCGGGACAGGGGGATTGAAAAACTGTTTTTT.

The rearrangement joins TRBV9 to TRBJ2-1; D is undetermined. V lost 3 bases, J lost 0 bases, and 16 bases lay in between. Germline V CDR1 and CDR2: SGDLS, YYNGEE. The CDR3 is 17 amino acids. The CDR3 DNA reads as TGTGCCAGCAGCGGTCGACCGACTCGGAGCTCCTACAATGAGCAGTTCTTC. It translates to CASSGRPTRSSYNEQFF.

J is TRBJ1-2 and V is TRBV29-1, with D perhaps TRBD1 (6 bases). Trimming shortened V by 3 bases and J by 3 bases, and 11 bases separated the two germline ends. Germline V CDR1 and CDR2: SQVTM, ANQGSEA. The length of the CDR3 is 13 residues. The CDR3 region has the DNA TGCAGCGTTGAGAAGGGGGACCACTATGGCTACACCTTC. As protein: CSVEKGDHYGYTF.

This clonotype has more than one count but fewer than ten. V gene TRBV12-3 or TRBV12-4 combines with J gene TRBJ2-7; D is possibly TRBD1 (6 bases). Trimming removed 6 bases from V and 4 bases from J, with 19 bases in between. The CDR3 is 15 amino acids. This CDR3 is CASRLGWKGQYEQYF. The CDR3 coding sequence is TGTGCCAGCAGGCTAGGGTGGAAAGGACAGTACGAGCAGTACTTC.

CDR3 bases: TGTGCCATCAGCAACCAGGCTAGCTTAGATACGCAGTATTTT. The encoded protein is CAISNQASLDTQYF. The chain recombines TRBV10-3 with TRBJ2-3; perhaps TRBD2 as D (5 bases). In germline, CDR1 is ENHRY, CDR2 SYGVKD. The ends were cut back, 6 bases at V and 5 bases at J, with 15 bases in the middle. This CDR3 comprises 14 residues.

This clonotype was seen a handful of times. This sequence joins TRBV5-1 and TRBJ2-1; tentative D call: TRBD1 (6 bases). The germline V gene encodes CDR1 SGHRS and CDR2 YFSETQ. The V gene lost 0 bases and the J gene lost 6 bases, with 10 bases spanning the gap. This CDR3 has 14 amino acids. Written as DNA, the CDR3 is TGCGCCAGCAGCTTGGCCGGACAGCCCAATGAGCAGTTCTTC. It translates to CASSLAGQPNEQFF. Full variable domain (rest looked up from reference TRBV5-1 and TRBJ2-1): KAGVTQTPRYLIKTRGQQVTLSCSPISGHRSVSWYQQTPGQGLQFLFEYFSETQRNKGNFPGRFSGRQFSNSRSEMNVSTLELGDSALYLCASSLAGQPNEQFFGPGTRLTVL.